This T cell receptor (beta chain) comes out of a study of CD8+ T cells in alopecia areata. For the study at large: Severity in treated patients was scored by percentage of scalp area affected.

This sample's treatment: oral pan-JAK inhibitor, 5-10 mg twice daily. Individuals with alopecia areata gave both lesional scalp punch biopsies and peripheral blood for collection. With respect to this clone: Its specificity is not known.

RNA was extracted and reverse transcribed into cDNA as the sequencing template. This table comes from immunoSEQ multiplex PCR, and its TCRdb copy is limited to in-frame clones, with some not included. Of approximately 150,000 clones in the sample, around 83% were seen once. J was trimmed by 1 base and V by 6 bases; bases with no gene match: 6. This CDR3 region has 16 residues. Germline V gives CDR1 MNHEY, CDR2 SMNVEV (reference sequence). Study results and caveats: Scalp lesions, especially in alopecia totalis/universalis, had higher clonality than normal scalp.

This material consisted of CD8+ T cells sorted from blood, taken at week 4, from a patient treated with tofacitinib. V is TRBV27 and J is TRBJ2-3, with 11 nucleotides matching TRBD2. The receptor was isolated from a human donor with alopecia areata. The CDR3, as DNA: TGTGCCAGCAGGGTAGCGGGAGGGCGGCGCACAGATACGCAGTATTTT. Translated: CASRVAGGRRTDTQYF.